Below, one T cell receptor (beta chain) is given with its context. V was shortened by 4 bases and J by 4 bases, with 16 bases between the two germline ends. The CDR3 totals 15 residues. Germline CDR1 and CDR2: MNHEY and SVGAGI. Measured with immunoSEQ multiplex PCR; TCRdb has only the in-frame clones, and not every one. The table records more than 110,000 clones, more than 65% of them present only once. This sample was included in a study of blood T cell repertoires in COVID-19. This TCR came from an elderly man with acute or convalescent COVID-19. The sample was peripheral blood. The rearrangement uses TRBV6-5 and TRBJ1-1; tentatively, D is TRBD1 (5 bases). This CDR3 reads CASSWQNPGLTEAFF. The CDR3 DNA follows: TGTGCCAGCAGTTGGCAAAACCCAGGGCTCACTGAAGCTTTCTTT.